These 13 T cell receptor beta chains came from one sample sequenced in a study of identifying expanded T cells in peripheral blood. The data were produced by immunoSEQ multiplex PCR, yet TCRdb's version contains in-frame clones alone and is incomplete. The data hold roughly 82,000 clones, with roughly four fifths observed a single time. The material sequenced was blood. The receptors stem from a person aged 18-70 years in good health.

The chain has TRBV5-5 and TRBJ2-2; D gene unclear. Trimming left V 0 bases short and J 15 bases short, with 21 bases between. The CDR3 runs to 15 residues. Per germline, CDR1 SGHKS and CDR2 YYEKEE (reference sequence). CDR3 sequence (DNA): TGTGCCAGCAGCTTGGACGGCCAATCCGGGCCACAGTTGTTTTTT. Protein sequence: CASSLDGQSGPQLFF.

The rearrangement joins TRBV4-1 to TRBJ1-2; D might be TRBD1 (5 bases). This CDR3 contains 16 residues. The V end was cut by 3 bases, the J end by 3 bases, with 17 bases between. CDR1 and CDR2 (germline): MGHRA, YSYEKL. DNA for the CDR3: TGCGCCAGCAGCCACCTATCCTCCCCGGGGGACTATGGCTACACCTTC. Translation: CASSHLSSPGDYGYTF.

The chain joins TRBV20-1 to TRBJ2-1; tentative D call: TRBD2 (5 bases). Trimming stripped 3 bases from V and 8 bases from J, with 8 bases between. This CDR3 is built from 11 residues. Germline assignment: CDR1 DFQATT and CDR2 SNEGSKA (reference sequence). CDR3 residues: CSARTGYEQFF. The CDR3 DNA reads TGCAGTGCTAGGACGGGGTATGAGCAGTTCTTC.

V usage is TRBV7-6 and J usage is TRBJ1-1, with 7 bases identical to TRBD1. The V segment lost 1 base and the J segment 3 bases; nucleotides outside the gene matches: 8. CDR3 length: 16 amino acids. Germline V gives CDR1 SGHVS, CDR2 FNYEAQ. In nucleotides, the CDR3 is TGTGCCAGCAGCTTAGGGACCGGGACAGTCCACACTGAAGCTTTCTTT. Encoded protein: CASSLGTGTVHTEAFF.

Points on this clone: At one boundary the junction diverges from the germline segment, which might be a read error. The chain recombines TRBV19 with TRBJ2-7; D may correspond to TRBD1 or TRBD2 (6 bases each). Germline V gives CDR1 LNHDA, CDR2 SQIVND (reference sequence). CDR3 length: 15 residues. CDR3 in amino acids: CASSHGGPETYEQYF. CDR3 sequence (DNA): TGCGCCAGTAGTCATGGGGGGCCGGAGACCTACGAGCAGTACTTC.

V and J are TRBV30 and TRBJ1-5, with unresolved D. The CDR3 is 12 residues long. Germline V gives CDR1 GTSNPN, CDR2 SVGIG (reference sequence). V lost 2 bases and J 7 bases, leaving 9 bases between the germline ends. The CDR3 region is CAWSLPRQPQHF. DNA for the CDR3: TGTGCCTGGAGTCTCCCTAGGCAGCCCCAGCATTTT.

Only one count was recorded for this clone. The rearrangement uses TRBV7-8 and TRBJ2-2, with unresolved D. V lost 1 base and J 0 bases, leaving 6 bases between the germline ends. Germline CDR1 reads SGHVS; CDR2 reads FQNEAQ. The CDR3 is 15 residues long. The CDR3 protein is CASSLVRTNTGELFF. CDR3 in DNA: TGTGCCAGCAGCTTAGTTAGGACGAACACCGGGGAGCTGTTTTTT.

V usage is TRBV11-3 and J usage is TRBJ2-3; D possibly corresponds to TRBD1 (5 bases). V dropped 8 bases and J dropped 0 bases, with 6 bases sitting between them. CDR1 and CDR2 from the germline V gene are SGHNT and YENEEA. The CDR3 runs 12 residues. The CDR3 DNA is TGTGCCAGCGCAGGGAGCACAGATACGCAGTATTTT. Translating it yields CASAGSTDTQYF.

The J gene is TRBJ1-2, the V gene TRBV4-2, with TRBD1 matching over 8 bases. V gave up 3 bases and J gave up 3 bases; unmatched junction bases: 12. This CDR3 comprises 17 residues. Germline lookup yields CDR1 LGHNA and CDR2 YNFKEQ. CDR3 nucleotides: TGTGCCAGCAGCCATACCCCCCAGGACAGGGTCGACTATGGCTACACCTTC. Residues: CASSHTPQDRVDYGYTF.

CDR3 in DNA: TGTGCCAGCAGCTTGGGACTTACCACAGATACGCAGTATTTT. The encoded protein is CASSLGLTTDTQYF. The chain carries TRBV7-2 and TRBJ2-3, with D possibly being TRBD2 (6 bases). Germline V gene lookup returns CDR1 SGHTA and CDR2 FQGNSA. The CDR3 contains 14 residues. V was shortened by 3 bases and J by 2 bases, with 9 bases between the two germline ends.

A single count supports this clone. The rearrangement joins TRBV4-1 to TRBJ1-5; D is uncertain. The germline CDR1 and CDR2 sequences are MGHRA and YSYEKL. V was trimmed by 0 bases and J by 4 bases, leaving 10 bases between them. The CDR3 covers 15 residues. In DNA form, the CDR3 reads TGCGCCAGCAGCCAAGAGGTGGAATGGAATCAGCCCCAGCATTTT. It is translated as CASSQEVEWNQPQHF.

The chain links TRBV18 to TRBJ2-2; perhaps TRBD1 as D (5 bases). From germline, CDR1 is KGHSH and CDR2 LQKENI. The CDR3 runs 14 residues. Trimming took off 6 bases at V and 1 base at J, with 9 bases between the two ends. CDR3 loop: CASSEQGNTGELFF. The DNA of the CDR3 is TGTGCCAGCTCGGAGCAGGGGAACACCGGGGAGCTGTTTTTT.

This clone was detected a few times. This chain uses TRBV6-5 with TRBJ1-5, with 7 bases lining up with TRBD1. This CDR3 has 12 amino acids. Germline loops: CDR1 MNHEY, CDR2 SVGAGI. V lost 8 bases and J lost 5; bases outside the gene matches: 3. The CDR3 loop reads CASSTGYQPQHF. CDR3 DNA sequence: TGTGCCAGCTCGACAGGGTATCAGCCCCAGCATTTT.